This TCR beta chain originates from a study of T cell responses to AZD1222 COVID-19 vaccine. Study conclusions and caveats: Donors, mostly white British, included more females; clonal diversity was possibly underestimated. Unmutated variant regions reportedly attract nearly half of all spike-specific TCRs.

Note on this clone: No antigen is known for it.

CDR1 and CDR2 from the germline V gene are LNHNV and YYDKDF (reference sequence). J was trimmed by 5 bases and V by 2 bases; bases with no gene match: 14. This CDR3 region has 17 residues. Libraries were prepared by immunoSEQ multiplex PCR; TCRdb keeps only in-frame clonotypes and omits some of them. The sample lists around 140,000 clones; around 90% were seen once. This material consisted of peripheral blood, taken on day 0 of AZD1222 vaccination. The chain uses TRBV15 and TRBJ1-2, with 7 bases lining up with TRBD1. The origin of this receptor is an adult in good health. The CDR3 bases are TGTGCCACCAGCAGAATCAACAGGGGCGACATCGGGTATGGCTACACCTTC. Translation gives CATSRINRGDIGYGYTF.